These T cell receptor beta chains were read from a single sample in a study of control samples from healthy donors and cancer patients. Sequenced by immunoSEQ multiplex PCR; TCRdb stores in-frame clones only, minus some. This sample has 90,000 to 100,000 clones, with around 80% found just once. Sequenced material: blood. Receptors originate from a woman in her twenties or thirties in good health. The CDR3 runs from the conserved cysteine through the conserved F or W. A D gene is named only where the DNA matches it firmly. Size is omitted from some rows. Given values are once, few, many or a class for expanded clones.

V gene: TRBV3-1/TRBV3-2
J gene: TRBJ2-1
clone size: few
D gene: .
CDR3 DNA: TGTGCCAGCAGCCAAGTTTTCGGGGATGAGCAGTTCTTC
CDR3 protein: CASSQVFGDEQFF

V gene: TRBV5-5
J gene: TRBJ1-3
clone size: few
D gene: .
CDR3 DNA: TGTGCCAGCAGCCCGGTGGGGTTCTCTGGAAACACCATATATTTT
CDR3 protein: CASSPVGFSGNTIYF

V gene: TRBV6-1
J gene: TRBJ1-2
clone size: .
D gene: .
CDR3 DNA: TGTGCCAGCAGTCAAGCCCCGAGCTATGGCTACACCTTC
CDR3 protein: CASSQAPSYGYTF

V gene: TRBV5-1
J gene: TRBJ1-1
clone size: .
D gene: TRBD1
CDR3 DNA: TGCGCCAGCAGCTCGGCGGACAGGCTGAACACTGAAGCTTTCTTT
CDR3 protein: CASSSADRLNTEAFF

V gene: TRBV10-3
J gene: TRBJ2-7
clone size: .
D gene: TRBD2
CDR3 DNA: TGTGCCATCGGTAGCGGGGGCTCTATGGGGTACGAGCAGTACTTC
CDR3 protein: CAIGSGGSMGYEQYF

V gene: TRBV3-1/TRBV3-2
J gene: TRBJ1-4
clone size: .
D gene: .
CDR3 DNA: TGTGCCAGCAGCCTAGGGATCGGGAGGGACCTGAATGAAAAACTGTTTTTT
CDR3 protein: CASSLGIGRDLNEKLFF

V gene: TRBV20-1
J gene: TRBJ2-1
clone size: .
D gene: .
CDR3 DNA: TGCAGTGCTAGTACAATCAATGAGCAGTTCTTC
CDR3 protein: CSASTINEQFF

V gene: TRBV5-4
J gene: TRBJ2-3
clone size: .
D gene: .
CDR3 DNA: TGTGCCAGCAGCTTGGGGGGCCCCGGGGCAGATACGCAGTATTTT
CDR3 protein: CASSLGGPGADTQYF

V gene: TRBV9
J gene: TRBJ2-2
clone size: .
D gene: TRBD2
CDR3 DNA: TGTGCCAGCAGCGTAGTTAGCGGGGGCCCCGCGGGCACCGGGGAGCTGTTTTTT
CDR3 protein: CASSVVSGGPAGTGELFF

V gene: TRBV7-2
J gene: TRBJ2-7
clone size: .
D gene: .
CDR3 DNA: TGTGCCAGCAGCACCTACGCACAGGGCTACGAGCAGTACTTC
CDR3 protein: CASSTYAQGYEQYF

V gene: TRBV3-1/TRBV3-2
J gene: TRBJ1-2
clone size: once
D gene: .
CDR3 DNA: TGTGCCAGCAGCGCGCGGCCTATGAACCATGGCTACACCTTC
CDR3 protein: CASSARPMNHGYTF

V gene: TRBV5-1
J gene: TRBJ2-2
clone size: .
D gene: .
CDR3 DNA: TGCGCCAGCAGCGTCACAGTGACGAACACCGGGGAGCTGTTTTTT
CDR3 protein: CASSVTVTNTGELFF

V gene: TRBV10-2
J gene: TRBJ2-3
clone size: .
D gene: .
CDR3 DNA: TGCGCCAGCAGTGTTCGAGATACGCAGTATTTT
CDR3 protein: CASSVRDTQYF

V gene: TRBV4-1
J gene: TRBJ1-2
clone size: .
D gene: .
CDR3 DNA: TGCGCCAGCAGCCAAGATGGATCAGGGACAAGGTATGGCTACACCTTC
CDR3 protein: CASSQDGSGTRYGYTF

V gene: TRBV6-2/TRBV6-3
J gene: TRBJ1-1
clone size: .
D gene: TRBD1
CDR3 DNA: TGTGCCAGCAGTAACAGGGGGAACACTGAAGCTTTCTTT
CDR3 protein: CASSNRGNTEAFF

V gene: TRBV4-3
J gene: TRBJ1-2
clone size: .
D gene: .
CDR3 DNA: TGCGCCAGCAGCCAAGAGTGGCAAAATAACTATGGCTACACCTTC
CDR3 protein: CASSQEWQNNYGYTF

V gene: TRBV27
J gene: TRBJ1-5
clone size: .
D gene: .
CDR3 DNA: TGTGCCAGCAGTTTAGGGGCAGGAACGGGTCAGCCCCAGCATTTT
CDR3 protein: CASSLGAGTGQPQHF

V gene: TRBV18
J gene: TRBJ2-3
clone size: .
D gene: .
CDR3 DNA: TGTGCCAGCTCGCCGACAAGCACAGATACGCAGTATTTT
CDR3 protein: CASSPTSTDTQYF

V gene: TRBV6-6
J gene: TRBJ1-5
clone size: .
D gene: .
CDR3 DNA: TGTGCCAGCAGTTCCCTAGATACTCAGCCCCAGCATTTT
CDR3 protein: CASSSLDTQPQHF

V gene: TRBV2
J gene: TRBJ1-4
clone size: .
D gene: TRBD1
CDR3 DNA: TGTGCCAGCAGTCCCGGGACAGGGGAAAAACTGTTTTTT
CDR3 protein: CASSPGTGEKLFF

V gene: TRBV12-3/TRBV12-4
J gene: TRBJ1-5
clone size: few
D gene: .
CDR3 DNA: TGTGCCAGCAGTTTTGGTGGGGGGCAGCCCCAGCATTTT
CDR3 protein: CASSFGGGQPQHF

V gene: TRBV5-1
J gene: TRBJ1-1
clone size: .
D gene: .
CDR3 DNA: TGCGCCAGCGGTACCCGGGGGCGGGTGAACACTGAAGCTTTCTTT
CDR3 protein: CASGTRGRVNTEAFF

V gene: TRBV10-3
J gene: TRBJ2-3
clone size: once
D gene: TRBD2
CDR3 DNA: TGTGCCATCAAGGGTGGACTAGCGGGGGGGCCCGGAGATACGCAGTATTTT
CDR3 protein: CAIKGGLAGGPGDTQYF

V gene: TRBV2
J gene: TRBJ1-1
clone size: few
D gene: .
CDR3 DNA: TGTGCCAGCAGTTCAGGGTTCGCTGAAGCTTTCTTT
CDR3 protein: CASSSGFAEAFF

V gene: TRBV27
J gene: TRBJ1-6
clone size: .
D gene: .
CDR3 DNA: TGTGCCAGCAGGGCTATAGAGAGACTCACAGGGAAATCTTCCTATAATTCACCCCTCCACTTT
CDR3 protein: CASRAIERLTGKSSYNSPLHF

V gene: TRBV5-1
J gene: TRBJ2-1
clone size: .
D gene: TRBD2
CDR3 DNA: TGCGCCAGCAGCTTGCTACCAGCGGGGGTGAACAATGAGCAGTTCTTC
CDR3 protein: CASSLLPAGVNNEQFF

V gene: TRBV21-1
J gene: TRBJ1-1
clone size: .
D gene: .
CDR3 DNA: TGTGCCAGCAGCAAAGCAGGGGGGAGCACTGAAGCTTTCTTT
CDR3 protein: CASSKAGGSTEAFF

V gene: TRBV5-4
J gene: TRBJ1-6
clone size: .
D gene: TRBD1
CDR3 DNA: TGTGCCAGCAGCTATTCAAGGACCGCCGGGACAGGGACTTCACCCCTCCACTTT
CDR3 protein: CASSYSRTAGTGTSPLHF

V gene: TRBV10-3
J gene: TRBJ2-6
clone size: .
D gene: .
CDR3 DNA: TGTGCCGTAGCGGGACAGGGTCTCTCTGGGGCCAACGTCCTGACTTTC
CDR3 protein: CAVAGQGLSGANVLTF

V gene: TRBV30
J gene: TRBJ1-2
clone size: few
D gene: TRBD1
CDR3 DNA: TGTGCCTGGTCCAGGGGGCTCGATGGCTACACCTTC
CDR3 protein: CAWSRGLDGYTF

V gene: TRBV6-2/TRBV6-3
J gene: TRBJ2-1
clone size: .
D gene: .
CDR3 DNA: TGTGCCAGCAGGTACCAACTAGCTGAAAATGAGCAGTTCTTC
CDR3 protein: CASRYQLAENEQFF

V gene: TRBV5-6
J gene: TRBJ2-3
clone size: .
D gene: .
CDR3 DNA: TGTGCCAGCAGCTGGGGGAGGAGGGTTGGAGATACGCAGTATTTT
CDR3 protein: CASSWGRRVGDTQYF

V gene: TRBV9
J gene: TRBJ2-5
clone size: .
D gene: .
CDR3 DNA: TGTGCCAGCAGCGTAGGAGTCCAAGAGACCCAGTACTTC
CDR3 protein: CASSVGVQETQYF

V gene: TRBV5-5
J gene: TRBJ2-5
clone size: .
D gene: TRBD2
CDR3 DNA: TGTGCCAGCAGCTTGGTGCGAGCGGGGGACGAGACCCAGTACTTC
CDR3 protein: CASSLVRAGDETQYF

V gene: TRBV11-2
J gene: TRBJ1-1
clone size: .
D gene: TRBD1
CDR3 DNA: TGTGCCAGCAGCCCATCCGGGACAGAGAGAAAAGCTTTCTTT
CDR3 protein: CASSPSGTERKAFF

V gene: TRBV5-1
J gene: TRBJ2-3
clone size: .
D gene: .
CDR3 DNA: TGCGCCAGCAGCTTGGCGGGCAGGGCATCTCGCACAGATACGCAGTATTTT
CDR3 protein: CASSLAGRASRTDTQYF

V gene: TRBV18
J gene: TRBJ2-3
clone size: .
D gene: TRBD2
CDR3 DNA: TGTGCCAGCTCACCACGGCTAGCGGGGAAGACAGATACGCAGTATTTT
CDR3 protein: CASSPRLAGKTDTQYF

V gene: TRBV7-2
J gene: TRBJ1-1
clone size: .
D gene: .
CDR3 DNA: TGTGCCAGCAGCTTCTCGGCCCGGGCTGAAGCTTTCTTT
CDR3 protein: CASSFSARAEAFF

V gene: TRBV5-1
J gene: TRBJ1-1
clone size: once
D gene: TRBD1
CDR3 DNA: TGCGCCAGCAGCACCGACAGGGCCCTGAACACTGAAGCTTTCTTT
CDR3 protein: CASSTDRALNTEAFF

V gene: TRBV24-1
J gene: TRBJ1-3
clone size: .
D gene: .
CDR3 DNA: TGTGCCACCAGTGACCGCGGAGAGGGTGGAAACACCATATATTTT
CDR3 protein: CATSDRGEGGNTIYF

V gene: TRBV10-3
J gene: TRBJ1-2
clone size: .
D gene: TRBD1
CDR3 DNA: TGTGCCATCAGCGAAACAGGGGCGGCCGGCTACACCTTC
CDR3 protein: CAISETGAAGYTF

V gene: TRBV18
J gene: TRBJ2-7
clone size: few
D gene: .
CDR3 DNA: TGTGCCAGCTCACCCGGGCAAATACGATCCTACGAGCAGTACTTC
CDR3 protein: CASSPGQIRSYEQYF

V gene: TRBV5-1
J gene: TRBJ1-1
clone size: .
D gene: .
CDR3 DNA: TGCGCCAGCAGCCCGGAGTGGGTGGATGCTGAAGCTTTCTTT
CDR3 protein: CASSPEWVDAEAFF

V gene: TRBV6-5
J gene: TRBJ2-7
clone size: .
D gene: .
CDR3 DNA: TGTGCCAGCAGTTATTCTGCTTCCTACGAGCAGTACTTC
CDR3 protein: CASSYSASYEQYF

V gene: TRBV5-6
J gene: TRBJ2-7
clone size: .
D gene: .
CDR3 DNA: TGTGCCAGCAGCTTCATTGGGACTTCCTACGAGCAGTACTTC
CDR3 protein: CASSFIGTSYEQYF

V gene: TRBV5-8
J gene: TRBJ2-7
clone size: .
D gene: .
CDR3 DNA: TGTGCCAGCAGCAGGACGGCTACCTACGAGCAGTACTTC
CDR3 protein: CASSRTATYEQYF

V gene: TRBV6-5
J gene: TRBJ2-1
clone size: .
D gene: .
CDR3 DNA: TGTGCCAGCAGTTTGGGGGCCACTGCATACAATGAGCAGTTCTTC
CDR3 protein: CASSLGATAYNEQFF

V gene: TRBV11-2
J gene: TRBJ1-6
clone size: .
D gene: .
CDR3 DNA: TGTGCCAGCAGCTTAGGGACACCCAGTTCACCCCTCCACTTT
CDR3 protein: CASSLGTPSSPLHF

V gene: TRBV29-1
J gene: TRBJ1-1
clone size: .
D gene: .
CDR3 DNA: TGCAGCGTTTCGTTTGGGGGGACTACTGAAGCTTTCTTT
CDR3 protein: CSVSFGGTTEAFF

V gene: TRBV12-5
J gene: TRBJ1-1
clone size: .
D gene: TRBD1
CDR3 DNA: TGTGCTAGTGGACGGGACAGCCAGGTGGGGACTGAAGCTTTCTTT
CDR3 protein: CASGRDSQVGTEAFF

V gene: TRBV12-5
J gene: TRBJ2-3
clone size: .
D gene: .
CDR3 DNA: TGTGCTAGTGGTTTGGTAGAGTTGTTCGCAGATACGCAGTATTTT
CDR3 protein: CASGLVELFADTQYF

V gene: TRBV10-1
J gene: TRBJ1-3
clone size: .
D gene: .
CDR3 DNA: TGCGCCAGCAGTGAGAGTACAGGGTCTGGAAACACCATATATTTT
CDR3 protein: CASSESTGSGNTIYF

V gene: TRBV6-5
J gene: TRBJ1-6
clone size: .
D gene: .
CDR3 DNA: TGTGCCGGTGCTTCAGGGTCGGATTATTCACCCCTCCACTTT
CDR3 protein: CAGASGSDYSPLHF

V gene: TRBV11-3
J gene: TRBJ2-1
clone size: .
D gene: .
CDR3 DNA: TGTGCCAGCAGCTTAGCTAGCCGCAATGAGCAGTTCTTC
CDR3 protein: CASSLASRNEQFF

V gene: TRBV20-1
J gene: TRBJ2-5
clone size: once
D gene: .
CDR3 DNA: TGCAGTGCTAGTATCAGGGAGGACACCCAGTACTTC
CDR3 protein: CSASIREDTQYF

V gene: TRBV10-1
J gene: TRBJ2-5
clone size: .
D gene: TRBD1
CDR3 DNA: TGCGCCAGCAGTTCACCGGGACAGGGGGCCCGTTTAAGAGAGACCCAGTACTTC
CDR3 protein: CASSSPGQGARLRETQYF

V gene: TRBV2
J gene: TRBJ2-7
clone size: .
D gene: .
CDR3 DNA: TGTGCCAGCAGTGAGCTATCCGGGGGCCCATACGAGCAGTACTTC
CDR3 protein: CASSELSGGPYEQYF

V gene: TRBV18
J gene: TRBJ1-1
clone size: .
D gene: .
CDR3 DNA: TGTGCCAGCTCACCCGACCTGCAGGCTGAAGCTTTCTTT
CDR3 protein: CASSPDLQAEAFF